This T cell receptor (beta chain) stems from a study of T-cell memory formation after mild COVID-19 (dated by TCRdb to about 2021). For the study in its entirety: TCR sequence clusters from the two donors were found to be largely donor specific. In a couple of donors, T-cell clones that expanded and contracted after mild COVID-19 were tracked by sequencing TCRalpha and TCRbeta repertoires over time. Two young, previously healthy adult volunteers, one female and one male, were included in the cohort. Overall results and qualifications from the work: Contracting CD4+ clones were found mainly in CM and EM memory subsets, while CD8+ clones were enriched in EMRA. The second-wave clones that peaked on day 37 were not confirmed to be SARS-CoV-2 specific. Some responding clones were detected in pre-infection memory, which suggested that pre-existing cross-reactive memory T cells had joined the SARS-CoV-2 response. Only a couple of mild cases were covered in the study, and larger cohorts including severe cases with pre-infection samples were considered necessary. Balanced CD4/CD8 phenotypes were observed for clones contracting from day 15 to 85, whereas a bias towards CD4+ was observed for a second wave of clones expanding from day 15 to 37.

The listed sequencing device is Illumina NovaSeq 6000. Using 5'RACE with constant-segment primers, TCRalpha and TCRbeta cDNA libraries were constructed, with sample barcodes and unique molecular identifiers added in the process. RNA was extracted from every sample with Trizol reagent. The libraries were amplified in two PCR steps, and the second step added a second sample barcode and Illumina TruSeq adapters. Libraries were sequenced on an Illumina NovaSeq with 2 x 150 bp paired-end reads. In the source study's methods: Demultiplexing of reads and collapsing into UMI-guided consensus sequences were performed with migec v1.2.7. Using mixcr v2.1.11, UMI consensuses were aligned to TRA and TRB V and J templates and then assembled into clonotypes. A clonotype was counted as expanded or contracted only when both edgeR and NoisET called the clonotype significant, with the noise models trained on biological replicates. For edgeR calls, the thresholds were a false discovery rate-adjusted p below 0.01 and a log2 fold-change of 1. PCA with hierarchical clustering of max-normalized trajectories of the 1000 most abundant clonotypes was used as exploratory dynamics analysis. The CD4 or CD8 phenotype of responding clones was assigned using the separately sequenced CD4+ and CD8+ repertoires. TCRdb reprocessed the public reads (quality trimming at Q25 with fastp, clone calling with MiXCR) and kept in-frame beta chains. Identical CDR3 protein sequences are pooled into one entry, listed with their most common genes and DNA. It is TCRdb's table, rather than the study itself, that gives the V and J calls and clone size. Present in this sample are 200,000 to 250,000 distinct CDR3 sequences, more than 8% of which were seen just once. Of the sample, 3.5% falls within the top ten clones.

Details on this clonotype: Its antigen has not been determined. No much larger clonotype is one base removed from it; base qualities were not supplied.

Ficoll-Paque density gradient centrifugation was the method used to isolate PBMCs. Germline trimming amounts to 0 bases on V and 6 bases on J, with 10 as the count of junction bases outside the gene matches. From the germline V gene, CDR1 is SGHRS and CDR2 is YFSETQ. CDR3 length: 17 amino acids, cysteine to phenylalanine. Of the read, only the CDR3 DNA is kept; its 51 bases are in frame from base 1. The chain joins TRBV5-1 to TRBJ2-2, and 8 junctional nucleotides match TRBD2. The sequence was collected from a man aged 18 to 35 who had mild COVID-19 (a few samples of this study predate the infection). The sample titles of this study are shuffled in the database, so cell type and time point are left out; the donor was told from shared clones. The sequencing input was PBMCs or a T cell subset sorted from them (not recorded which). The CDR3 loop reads CASSLGTSLSVAGELFF. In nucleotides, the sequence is TGCGCCAGCAGCTTGGGGACTAGCCTGTCCGTTGCCGGGGAGCTGTTTTTT.